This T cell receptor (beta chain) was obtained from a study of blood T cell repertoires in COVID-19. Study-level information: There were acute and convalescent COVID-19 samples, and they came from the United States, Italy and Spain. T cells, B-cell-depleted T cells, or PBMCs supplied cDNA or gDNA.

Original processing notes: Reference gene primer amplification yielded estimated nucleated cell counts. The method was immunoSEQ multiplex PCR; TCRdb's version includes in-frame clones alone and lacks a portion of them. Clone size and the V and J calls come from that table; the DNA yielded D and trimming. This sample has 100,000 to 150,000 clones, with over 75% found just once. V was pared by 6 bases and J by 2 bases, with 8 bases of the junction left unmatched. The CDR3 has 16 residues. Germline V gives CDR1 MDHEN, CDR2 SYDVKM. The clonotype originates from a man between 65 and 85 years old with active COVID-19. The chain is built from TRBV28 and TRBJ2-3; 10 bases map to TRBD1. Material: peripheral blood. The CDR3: CASSIPGQGTTDTQYF. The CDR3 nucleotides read TGTGCCAGCAGCATCCCGGGACAGGGGACCACAGATACGCAGTATTTT.